These 23 T cell receptor beta chains share one sample of origin, sequenced in a study of blood T cell repertoires in COVID-19. This table comes from immunoSEQ multiplex PCR, and its TCRdb copy is limited to in-frame clones, with some not included. The sample contains about 120,000 clones, about 74% of which appear only once. Sample: peripheral blood. These receptors were obtained from a human donor in a cohort sampled during active COVID-19.

This clone was seen a handful of times. V and J are TRBV19 and TRBJ1-6; weak D call: TRBD1 (6 bases). There are 15 residues in the CDR3. The V end was cut by 9 bases, the J end by 1 base, with 13 bases between. Germline V gene sequence: CDR1 LNHDA, CDR2 SQIVND (reference sequence). Written as DNA, the CDR3 is TGTGCCAGCCGAAAGGGGGAATCCTATAATTCACCCCTCCACTTT. Protein: CASRKGESYNSPLHF.

The chain couples TRBV18 to TRBJ2-7; D call uncertain. There are 11 residues in the CDR3. Germline loops: CDR1 KGHSH, CDR2 LQKENI. V lost 5 bases to trimming and J lost 1 base, with 3 bases between them. CDR3 bases: TGTGCCAGCTCATCTTCCTACGAGCAGTACTTC. This codes for CASSSSYEQYF.

This rearrangement joins TRBV6-5 to TRBJ1-4; possibly TRBD1 for D (5 bases). This CDR3 is 16 amino acids long. The germline gives CDR1 MNHEY, CDR2 SVGAGI. V was trimmed by 0 bases and J by 6 bases, leaving 14 bases between them. CDR3 nucleotides: TGTGCCAGCAGTTACTCGAGCCAGGGTCGGGATGAAAAACTGTTTTTT. Translated: CASSYSSQGRDEKLFF.

This clone was seen only a few times. The chain employs TRBV6-5 and TRBJ1-1; a possible D gene is TRBD1 (5 bases). Trimming took off 4 bases at V and 4 bases at J, with 13 bases between the two ends. Germline lookup yields CDR1 MNHEY and CDR2 SVGAGI. CDR3 length: 14 amino acids. The CDR3 loop is CASSWGGVGTEAFF. CDR3 nucleotides: TGTGCCAGCAGTTGGGGGGGTGTGGGCACTGAAGCTTTCTTT.

The J gene is TRBJ2-1, the V gene TRBV2; TRBD1 might be the D (5 bases). The CDR3 runs 16 residues. Deletions cut 0 bases from V and 6 bases from J, with 15 bases between. Per germline, CDR1 SNHLY and CDR2 FYNNEI. The CDR3 DNA follows: TGTGCCAGCAGTGAAGCACCTGCAGGACAAAGCAATGAGCAGTTCTTC. Translating gives CASSEAPAGQSNEQFF.

This sequence joins TRBV18 and TRBJ2-7; TRBD2 matches 7 bases. CDR1 is KGHSH, CDR2 LQKENI, per germline. The CDR3 covers 17 residues. J lost 3 bases, V lost 2 bases, and 13 bases had no gene match. The CDR3 nucleotides are TGTGCCAGCTCACCAAAACCCCCGGCGGGGGTAAGCTACGAGCAGTACTTC. Protein product: CASSPKPPAGVSYEQYF.

The CDR3 DNA reads as TGTGCCAGCAGCCGGACAGGGAAATCCTACGAGCAGTACTTC. Translation gives CASSRTGKSYEQYF. V is TRBV13 and J is TRBJ2-7, with TRBD1 identical over 8 bases. In germline, CDR1 is PRHDT, CDR2 FYEKMQ (reference sequence). The CDR3 runs 14 residues. Trimming cost V 5 bases and J 1 base; bases outside gene matches: 4.

The rearrangement links TRBV5-1 to TRBJ1-1; D possibly corresponds to TRBD1 (6 bases). The CDR3 length is 14 residues. From germline, CDR1 is SGHRS and CDR2 YFSETQ. Trimming left V 4 bases short and J 2 bases short, with 12 bases between. The CDR3 sequence is CASSPGHSNTEAFF. CDR3 DNA: TGCGCCAGCAGCCCGGGACATTCAAACACTGAAGCTTTCTTT.

The chain carries TRBV6-1 and TRBJ1-1; the match to TRBD1 covers 7 bases. CDR1 and CDR2 from the germline V gene are MNHNS and SASEGT. Unmatched junction bases numbered 4, after V lost 2 bases and J lost 7 bases. The CDR3 runs 13 residues. CDR3: CASSEWQGDEAFF. The CDR3, as DNA: TGTGCCAGCAGTGAATGGCAGGGGGATGAAGCTTTCTTT.

V gene TRBV5-5 combines with J gene TRBJ2-7; the match to TRBD2 covers 11 bases. Germline CDR1 SGHKS, CDR2 YYEKEE (reference sequence). There are 15 residues in the CDR3. After removal of 3 bases from V and 7 bases from J, the junction contained 9 bases not matched to a gene. The CDR3 reads CASSSIAGGPREQYF. In DNA form, the CDR3 reads TGTGCCAGCAGCTCTATAGCGGGAGGGCCGAGGGAGCAGTACTTC. Looking up the rest from reference TRBV5-5 and TRBJ2-7 gives the full variable domain: DAGVTQSPTHLIKTRGQQVTLRCSPISGHKSVSWYQQVLGQGPQFIFQYYEKEERGRGNFPDRFSARQFPNYSSELNVNALLLGDSALYLCASSSIAGGPREQYFGPGTRLTVT.

This clone is a singleton in its sample. V and J are TRBV3-1 (or the pseudogene TRBV3-2) and TRBJ2-7; 7 bases line up with TRBD2. The CDR3 length is 14 residues. The germline CDR1 and CDR2 sequences are LGHDT and YNNKEL (reference sequence). V trimming: 2 bases; J trimming: 11 bases; junction bases outside the gene matches: 12. CDR3 sequence (DNA): TGTGCCAGCAGCCAACAGGGCGGGAGCAAATTGAAGTACTTC. Translating gives CASSQQGGSKLKYF.

The V gene is TRBV15, the J gene TRBJ2-5; a possible D gene is TRBD2 (6 bases). This CDR3 has 14 residues. Trimming shortened V by 3 bases and J by 2 bases, and 10 bases separated the two germline ends. Germline CDR1 and CDR2: LNHNV and YYDKDF (reference sequence). The CDR3 DNA reads TGTGCCACCAGCAGCGGGAGTGGGCAAGAGACCCAGTACTTC. Translated, it gives CATSSGSGQETQYF.

The chain carries TRBV2 and TRBJ1-2; 8 nucleotides agree with TRBD1. CDR3 length: 15 amino acids. J was trimmed by 7 bases and V by 7 bases; bases with no gene match: 14. Germline values: CDR1 SNHLY, CDR2 FYNNEI. CDR3 bases: TGTGCCAGCAACACTTACGCCGGGACAGGAATTGGCTACACCTTC. Its translation: CASNTYAGTGIGYTF. The full variable domain, in which reference TRBV2 and TRBJ1-2 provide the parts outside the CDR3, is EPEVTQTPSHQVTQMGQEVILRCVPISNHLYFYWYRQILGQKVEFLVSFYNNEISEKSEIFDDQFSVERPDGSNFTLKIRSTKLEDSAMYFCASNTYAGTGIGYTFGSGTRLTVV.

The rearrangement uses TRBV28 and TRBJ2-7; 11 bases fit TRBD2. Germline-derived CDR1 and CDR2 are MDHEN and SYDVKM. This CDR3 contains 17 residues. Trimming took 7 bases from V and 0 from J; bases not matched to a gene: 11. The CDR3 DNA follows: TGTGCCAGCACCTTAGCGGGAGGGCCCTCCGGCTCCTACGAGCAGTACTTC. Amino acids: CASTLAGGPSGSYEQYF. The variable domain in full, with the rest retrieved from reference TRBV28 and TRBJ2-7, is DVKVTQSSRYLVKRTGEKVFLECVQDMDHENMFWYRQDPGLGLRLIYFSYDVKMKEKGDIPEGYSVSREKKERFSLILESASTNQTSMYLCASTLAGGPSGSYEQYFGPGTRLTVT.

The chain carries TRBV9 and TRBJ2-7; 10 bases align to TRBD2. The germline CDR1 and CDR2 sequences are SGDLS and YYNGEE. V dropped 4 bases and J dropped 0; count of bases not matched to a gene: 4. The CDR3 runs 15 residues. The CDR3 spells CASSPGLADSYEQYF. CDR3 in DNA: TGTGCCAGCAGCCCAGGACTAGCGGACTCCTACGAGCAGTACTTC.

This sequence joins TRBV2 and TRBJ2-7, with 7 bases aligning to TRBD1. The CDR3 consists of 14 residues. Trimming took 6 bases from V and 2 from J; bases not matched to a gene: 7. Germline CDR1 and CDR2: SNHLY and FYNNEI. Here the CDR3 reads CASSPTGSAYEQYF. The CDR3 coding sequence is TGTGCCAGCAGCCCGACAGGGAGCGCCTACGAGCAGTACTTC.

This clone was seen at least ten times. The chain employs TRBV5-1 and TRBJ2-7; D unresolved. This CDR3 comprises 14 residues. Trimming left V 4 bases short and J 7 bases short, with 18 bases between. Germline assignment: CDR1 SGHRS and CDR2 YFSETQ. The CDR3 nucleotides are TGCGCCAGCAGCCCTAATGGGCGAAGGTGGGAGCAGTACTTC. This codes for CASSPNGRRWEQYF.

The chain combines TRBV5-1 with TRBJ2-7; TRBD1 might be the D (6 bases). Germline-derived CDR1 and CDR2 are SGHRS and YFSETQ. V dropped 0 bases and J dropped 3 bases, with 13 bases sitting between them. The CDR3 extends over 15 amino acids. The CDR3, as DNA: TGCGCCAGCAGCTTGGGCCTCGACAGGTACTACGAGCAGTACTTC. This codes for CASSLGLDRYYEQYF. Based on the CDR3 plus reference TRBV5-1 and TRBJ2-7, the full variable domain is KAGVTQTPRYLIKTRGQQVTLSCSPISGHRSVSWYQQTPGQGLQFLFEYFSETQRNKGNFPGRFSGRQFSNSRSEMNVSTLELGDSALYLCASSLGLDRYYEQYFGPGTRLTVT.

This rearrangement joins TRBV10-3 to TRBJ2-7, with TRBD2 matching over 11 bases. V was clipped by 0 bases and J by 3 bases; unmatched bases: 4. Per germline, CDR1 ENHRY and CDR2 SYGVKD. The length of the CDR3 is 16 residues. The DNA of the CDR3 is TGTGCCATCAGTGAGTCGTTAACTAGCGGGAGCTACGAGCAGTACTTC. Protein sequence: CAISESLTSGSYEQYF.

This clone appeared once. The V call is TRBV3-1 (or the pseudogene TRBV3-2), the J call TRBJ2-5, with D possibly being TRBD1 (7 bases). The V end was cut by 7 bases, the J end by 5 bases, with 14 bases between. CDR1 and CDR2 from the germline V gene are LGHDT and YNNKEL (reference sequence). This CDR3 spans 13 amino acids. The CDR3 DNA reads TGTGCCAGCAAGGGACCAGGGGGGGAGACCCAGTACTTC. This gives the protein CASKGPGGETQYF.

The chain joins TRBV10-1 to TRBJ2-7; 7 bases agree with TRBD1. The junction had 4 bases not matched to a gene; V was cut back by 0 bases and J by 2 bases. The CDR3 is made up of 15 amino acids. CDR1 is WNHNN and CDR2 is SYGVQD in the germline V gene (reference sequence). CDR3: CASSESAGGAYEQYF. As DNA, the CDR3 is TGCGCCAGCAGTGAGTCGGCAGGGGGTGCCTACGAGCAGTACTTC.

This sequence joins TRBV19 and TRBJ1-1; possible D gene TRBD1, 5 bases. Per germline, CDR1 LNHDA and CDR2 SQIVND (reference sequence). The V gene lost 5 bases and the J gene lost 3 bases, with 16 bases spanning the gap. This CDR3 has 15 amino acids. CDR3 in amino acids: CASSPRARQYTEAFF. CDR3 nucleotides: TGTGCCAGTAGTCCCAGGGCCCGACAGTACACTGAAGCTTTCTTT.

Concerning this clone itself: The sample has other DNA sequences that encode this CDR3 too. This chain links TRBV2 with TRBJ1-2, with 7 bases matching TRBD1. CDR3 length equals 13 residues. V was clipped by 4 bases and J by 1 base; unmatched bases: 0. Germline values: CDR1 SNHLY, CDR2 FYNNEI. The CDR3, as DNA: TGTGCCAGCAGTGGGGACAGTAACTATGGCTACACCTTC. As protein: CASSGDSNYGYTF.